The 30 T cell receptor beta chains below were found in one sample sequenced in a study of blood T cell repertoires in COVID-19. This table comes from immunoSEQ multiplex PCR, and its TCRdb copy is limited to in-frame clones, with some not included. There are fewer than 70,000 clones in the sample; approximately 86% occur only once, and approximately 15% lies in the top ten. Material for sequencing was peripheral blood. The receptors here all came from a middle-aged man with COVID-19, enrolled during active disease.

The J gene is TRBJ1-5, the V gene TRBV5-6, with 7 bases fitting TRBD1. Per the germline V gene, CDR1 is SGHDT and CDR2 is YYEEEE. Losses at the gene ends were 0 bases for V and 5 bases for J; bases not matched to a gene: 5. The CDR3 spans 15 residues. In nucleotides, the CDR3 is TGTGCCAGCAGCTTGGGGGGACAGCAATATCAGCCCCAGCATTTT. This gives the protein CASSLGGQQYQPQHF.

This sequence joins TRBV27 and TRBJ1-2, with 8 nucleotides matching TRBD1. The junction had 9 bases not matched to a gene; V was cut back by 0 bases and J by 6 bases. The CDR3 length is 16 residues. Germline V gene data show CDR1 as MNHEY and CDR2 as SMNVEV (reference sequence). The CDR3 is CASSLSFRGRRDGYTF. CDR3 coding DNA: TGTGCCAGCAGTTTATCCTTCAGGGGGCGCAGAGATGGCTACACCTTC.

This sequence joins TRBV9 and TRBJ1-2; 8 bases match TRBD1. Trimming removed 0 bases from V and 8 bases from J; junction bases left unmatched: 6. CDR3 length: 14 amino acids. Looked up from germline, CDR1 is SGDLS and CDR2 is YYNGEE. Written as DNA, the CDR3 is TGTGCCAGCAGCGTAGCGACAGGGGCCCAGGGCTACACCTTC. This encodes CASSVATGAQGYTF. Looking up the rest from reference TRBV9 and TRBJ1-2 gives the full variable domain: DSGVTQTPKHLITATGQRVTLRCSPRSGDLSVYWYQQSLDQGLQFLIQYYNGEERAKGNILERFSAQQFPDLHSELNLSSLELGDSALYFCASSVATGAQGYTFGSGTRLTVV.

The DNA of the CDR3 is TGTGCCAGCAGCCAGGACTCCTCTCACTATGGCTACACCTTC. The encoded protein is CASSQDSSHYGYTF. The chain is built from TRBV3-1 (or the pseudogene TRBV3-2) and TRBJ1-2; D uncertain. Between the trimmed V and J ends, which lost 3 bases and 3 bases, there was a span of 11 bases. CDR1 and CDR2 from the germline V gene are LGHDT and YNNKEL (reference sequence). This CDR3 has 14 amino acids.

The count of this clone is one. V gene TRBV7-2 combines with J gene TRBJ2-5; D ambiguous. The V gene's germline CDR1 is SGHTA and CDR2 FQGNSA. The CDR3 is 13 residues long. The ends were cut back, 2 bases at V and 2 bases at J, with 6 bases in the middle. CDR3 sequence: CASSLRVQETQYF. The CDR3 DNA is TGTGCCAGCAGCTTACGGGTTCAAGAGACCCAGTACTTC.

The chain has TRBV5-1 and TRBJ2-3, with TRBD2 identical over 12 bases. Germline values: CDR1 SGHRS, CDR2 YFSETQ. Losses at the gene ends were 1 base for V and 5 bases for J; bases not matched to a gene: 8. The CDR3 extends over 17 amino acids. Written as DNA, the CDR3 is TGCGCCAGCAGCTTGCCCCTAGCGGGGGGGCTAGTAGATACGCAGTATTTT. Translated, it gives CASSLPLAGGLVDTQYF.

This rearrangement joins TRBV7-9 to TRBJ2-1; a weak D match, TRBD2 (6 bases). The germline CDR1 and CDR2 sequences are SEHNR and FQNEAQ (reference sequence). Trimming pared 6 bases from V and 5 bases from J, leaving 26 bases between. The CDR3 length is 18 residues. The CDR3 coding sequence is TGTGCCAGCAGTCTACCACCTCGACTTGCGGGGAGCCACAATGAGCAGTTCTTC. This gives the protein CASSLPPRLAGSHNEQFF.

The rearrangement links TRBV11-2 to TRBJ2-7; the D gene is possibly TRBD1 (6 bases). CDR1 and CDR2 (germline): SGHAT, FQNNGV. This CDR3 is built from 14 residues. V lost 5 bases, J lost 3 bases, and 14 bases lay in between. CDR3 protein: CASSATGQSYEQYF. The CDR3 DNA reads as TGTGCCAGCAGCGCAACGGGACAAAGCTACGAGCAGTACTTC.

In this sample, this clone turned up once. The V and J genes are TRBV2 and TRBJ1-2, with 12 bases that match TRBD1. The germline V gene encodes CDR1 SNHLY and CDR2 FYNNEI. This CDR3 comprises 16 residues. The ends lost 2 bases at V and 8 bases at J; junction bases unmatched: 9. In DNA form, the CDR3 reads TGTGCCAGCAGTGAATCCGGGACAGGGGGCGCGACCGGCTACACCTTC. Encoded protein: CASSESGTGGATGYTF.

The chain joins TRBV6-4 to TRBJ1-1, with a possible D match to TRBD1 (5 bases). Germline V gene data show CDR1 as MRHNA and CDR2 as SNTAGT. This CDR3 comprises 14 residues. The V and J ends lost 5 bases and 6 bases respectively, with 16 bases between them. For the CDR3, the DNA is TGTGCCAGCAGTATTTCACAGGCGGCCTCTGAAGCTTTCTTT. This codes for CASSISQAASEAFF.

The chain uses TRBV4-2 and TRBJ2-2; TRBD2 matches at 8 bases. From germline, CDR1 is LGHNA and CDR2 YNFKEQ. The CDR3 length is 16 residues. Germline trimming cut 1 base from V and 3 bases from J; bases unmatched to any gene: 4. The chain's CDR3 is CASSQGSGGDTGELFF. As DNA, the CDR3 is TGTGCCAGCAGCCAAGGCAGCGGGGGAGACACCGGGGAGCTGTTTTTT.

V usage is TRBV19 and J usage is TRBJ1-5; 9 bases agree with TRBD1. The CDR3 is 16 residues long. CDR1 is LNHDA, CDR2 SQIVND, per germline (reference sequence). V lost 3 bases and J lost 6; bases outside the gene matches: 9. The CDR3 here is CASSMLKGQGLQPQHF. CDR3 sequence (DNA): TGTGCCAGTAGTATGTTAAAAGGACAGGGGCTTCAGCCCCAGCATTTT.

CDR3 region: CASSPRQQETQYF. The CDR3, as DNA: TGTGCCAGCTCACCACGCCAGCAAGAGACCCAGTACTTC. The chain uses TRBV18 and TRBJ2-5, with no clear D. Germline V gene lookup returns CDR1 KGHSH and CDR2 LQKENI. CDR3 size: 13 residues. V was shortened by 1 base and J by 2 bases, with 5 bases between the two germline ends.

CDR3 DNA: TGTGCCAGCAGTTTATCGGGAGGAGGTGGCTACACCTTC. This translates into CASSLSGGGGYTF. The rearrangement uses TRBV27 and TRBJ1-2; D remains ambiguous. With 0 bases removed from V and 7 bases from J, the gap between germline ends came to 9 bases. The germline CDR1 and CDR2 sequences are MNHEY and SMNVEV (reference sequence). CDR3 length: 13 amino acids.

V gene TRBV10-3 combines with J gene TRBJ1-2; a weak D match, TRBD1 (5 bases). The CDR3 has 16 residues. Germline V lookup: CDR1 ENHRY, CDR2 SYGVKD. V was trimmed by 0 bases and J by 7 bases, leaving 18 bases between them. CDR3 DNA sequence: TGTGCCATCAGTGAGTCCGGCAGACTGTTCGGGGGTGGCTACACCTTC. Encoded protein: CAISESGRLFGGGYTF.

The CDR3 region is CASSTRQGRPPLHF. CDR3 in DNA: TGTGCCAGCAGCACTCGACAGGGTAGGCCACCCCTCCACTTT. The rearrangement joins TRBV14 to TRBJ1-6; the match to TRBD1 covers 7 bases. The CDR3 is made up of 14 amino acids. V gave up 5 bases and J gave up 11 bases; unmatched junction bases: 9. Germline V gene lookup returns CDR1 SGHDN and CDR2 FVKESK.

The CDR3 DNA is TGTGCCTGGAAATGGGGCAGGGGAATCTATGGCTACACCTTC. Residues: CAWKWGRGIYGYTF. V is TRBV30 and J is TRBJ1-2; a weak D match, TRBD1 (6 bases). Trimming took 4 bases from V and 4 from J, leaving 16 bases between them. From germline, CDR1 is GTSNPN and CDR2 SVGIG (reference sequence). CDR3 length: 14 amino acids.

CDR3 in amino acids: CASSDRQGANTGELFF. For the CDR3, the DNA is TGTGCCAGCAGTGATAGACAGGGGGCGAACACCGGGGAGCTGTTTTTT. The V call is TRBV25-1, the J call TRBJ2-2; 9 bases are a match to TRBD1. V was clipped by 3 bases and J by 0 bases; unmatched bases: 2. The germline CDR1 and CDR2 sequences are MGHDK and SYGVNS. CDR3 length equals 16 residues.

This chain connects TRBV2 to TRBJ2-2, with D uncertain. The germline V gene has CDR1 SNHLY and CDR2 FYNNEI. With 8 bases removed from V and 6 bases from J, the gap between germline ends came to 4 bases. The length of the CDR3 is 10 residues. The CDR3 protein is CASSSGELFF. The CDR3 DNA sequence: TGTGCCAGCTCTTCCGGGGAGCTGTTTTTT.

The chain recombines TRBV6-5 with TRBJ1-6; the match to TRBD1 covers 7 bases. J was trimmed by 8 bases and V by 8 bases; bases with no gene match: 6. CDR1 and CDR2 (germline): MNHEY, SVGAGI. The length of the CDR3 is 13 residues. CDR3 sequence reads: CASAQGFDSPLHF. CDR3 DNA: TGTGCCAGCGCACAGGGGTTTGATTCACCCCTCCACTTT.

The CDR3 here is CASSVLGTSDSYEQYF. In DNA, the CDR3 is TGTGCCAGCAGCGTATTAGGGACTAGCGACTCCTACGAGCAGTACTTC. The V gene is TRBV9, the J gene TRBJ2-7, with TRBD2 matching 10 bases. The CDR3 contains 16 residues. Germline lookup yields CDR1 SGDLS and CDR2 YYNGEE. Trimming at V came to 1 base and at J to 0 bases, leaving 4 bases not matched to a gene.

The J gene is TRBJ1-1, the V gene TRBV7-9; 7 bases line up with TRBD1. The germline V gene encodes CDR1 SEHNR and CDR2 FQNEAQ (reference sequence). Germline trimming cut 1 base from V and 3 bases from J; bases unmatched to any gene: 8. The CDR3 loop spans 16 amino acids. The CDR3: CASSLGFQGGHTEAFF. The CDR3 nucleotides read TGTGCCAGCAGCTTAGGGTTCCAGGGGGGACACACTGAAGCTTTCTTT.

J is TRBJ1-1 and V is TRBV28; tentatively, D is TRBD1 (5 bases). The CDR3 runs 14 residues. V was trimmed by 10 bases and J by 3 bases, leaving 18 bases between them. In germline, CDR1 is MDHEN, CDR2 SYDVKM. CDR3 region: CAIVSGGLDTEAFF. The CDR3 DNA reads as TGTGCCATCGTTTCGGGGGGTTTAGACACTGAAGCTTTCTTT.

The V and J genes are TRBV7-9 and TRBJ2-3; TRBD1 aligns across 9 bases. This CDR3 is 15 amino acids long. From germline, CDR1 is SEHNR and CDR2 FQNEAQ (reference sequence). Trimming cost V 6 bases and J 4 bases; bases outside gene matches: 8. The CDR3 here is CASRPTGGGADTQYF. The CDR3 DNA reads TGTGCCAGCAGGCCTACAGGGGGCGGCGCAGATACGCAGTATTTT. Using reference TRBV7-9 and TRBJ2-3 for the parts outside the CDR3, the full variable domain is DTGVSQNPRHKITKRGQNVTFRCDPISEHNRLYWYRQTLGQGPEFLTYFQNEAQLEKSRLLSDRFSAERPKGSFSTLEIQRTEQGDSAMYLCASRPTGGGADTQYFGPGTRLTVL.

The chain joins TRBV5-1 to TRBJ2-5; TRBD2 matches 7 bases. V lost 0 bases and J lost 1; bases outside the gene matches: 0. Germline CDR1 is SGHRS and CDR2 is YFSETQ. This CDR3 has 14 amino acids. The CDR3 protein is CASSLGGGQETQYF. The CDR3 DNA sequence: TGCGCCAGCAGCTTGGGGGGGGGCCAAGAGACCCAGTACTTC.

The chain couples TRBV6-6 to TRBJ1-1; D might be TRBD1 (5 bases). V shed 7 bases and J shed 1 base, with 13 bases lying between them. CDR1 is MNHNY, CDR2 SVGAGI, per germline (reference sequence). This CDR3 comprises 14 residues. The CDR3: CASIIQGQNTEAFF. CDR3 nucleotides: TGTGCCAGCATCATTCAGGGCCAGAACACTGAAGCTTTCTTT.

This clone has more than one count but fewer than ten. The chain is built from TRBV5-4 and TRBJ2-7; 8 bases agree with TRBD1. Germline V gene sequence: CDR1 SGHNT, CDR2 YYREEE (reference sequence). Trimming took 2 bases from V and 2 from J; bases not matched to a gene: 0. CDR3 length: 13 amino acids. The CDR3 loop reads CASSLQGAYEQYF. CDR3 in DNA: TGTGCCAGCAGCTTACAGGGGGCCTACGAGCAGTACTTC.

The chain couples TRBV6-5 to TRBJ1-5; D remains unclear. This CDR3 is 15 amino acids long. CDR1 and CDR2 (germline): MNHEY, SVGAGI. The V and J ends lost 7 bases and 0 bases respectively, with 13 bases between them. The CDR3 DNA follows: TGTGCCAGCATACCACAGATTTATAGCAATCAGCCCCAGCATTTT. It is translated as CASIPQIYSNQPQHF.

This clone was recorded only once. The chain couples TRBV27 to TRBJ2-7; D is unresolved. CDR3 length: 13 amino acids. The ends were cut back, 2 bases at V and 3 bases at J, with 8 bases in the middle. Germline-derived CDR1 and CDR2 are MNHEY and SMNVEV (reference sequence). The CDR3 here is CASSLNRFYEQYF. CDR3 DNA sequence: TGTGCCAGCAGTTTAAATAGATTCTACGAGCAGTACTTC.

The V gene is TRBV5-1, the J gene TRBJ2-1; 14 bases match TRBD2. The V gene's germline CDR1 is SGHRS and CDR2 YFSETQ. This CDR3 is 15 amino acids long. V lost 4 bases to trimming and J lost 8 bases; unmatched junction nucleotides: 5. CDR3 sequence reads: CASSQTSGGVHEQFF. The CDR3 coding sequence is TGCGCCAGCAGCCAGACTAGCGGGGGGGTTCATGAGCAGTTCTTC.